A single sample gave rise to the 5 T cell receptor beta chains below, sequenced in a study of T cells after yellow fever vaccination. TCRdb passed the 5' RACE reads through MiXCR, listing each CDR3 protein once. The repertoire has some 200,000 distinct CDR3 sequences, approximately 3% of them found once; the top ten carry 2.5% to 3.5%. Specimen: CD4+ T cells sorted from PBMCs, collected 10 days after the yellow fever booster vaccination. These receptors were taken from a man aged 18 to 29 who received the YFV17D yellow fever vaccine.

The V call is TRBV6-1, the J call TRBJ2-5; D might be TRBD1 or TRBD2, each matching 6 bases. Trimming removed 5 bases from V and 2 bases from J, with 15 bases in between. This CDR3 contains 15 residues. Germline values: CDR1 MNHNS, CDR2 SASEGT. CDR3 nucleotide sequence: TGTGCCAGCAGTAAAAACAGGGACTGGCAAGAGACCCAGTACTTC. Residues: CASSKNRDWQETQYF.

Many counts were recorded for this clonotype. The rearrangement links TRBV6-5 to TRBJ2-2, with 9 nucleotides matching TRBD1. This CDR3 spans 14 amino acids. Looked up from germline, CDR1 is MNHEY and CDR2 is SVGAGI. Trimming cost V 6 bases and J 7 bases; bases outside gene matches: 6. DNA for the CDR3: TGTGCCAGCAGCCAGGCGACAGGGGGCGGGGAGCTGTTTTTT. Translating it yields CASSQATGGGELFF.

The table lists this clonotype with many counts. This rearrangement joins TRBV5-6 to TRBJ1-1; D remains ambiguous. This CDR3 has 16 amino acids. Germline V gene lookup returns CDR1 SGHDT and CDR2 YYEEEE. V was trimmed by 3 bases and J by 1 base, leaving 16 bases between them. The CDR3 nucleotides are TGTGCCAGCAGCTCCACAAGGAGAGCGCGGAACACTGAAGCTTTCTTT. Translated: CASSSTRRARNTEAFF.

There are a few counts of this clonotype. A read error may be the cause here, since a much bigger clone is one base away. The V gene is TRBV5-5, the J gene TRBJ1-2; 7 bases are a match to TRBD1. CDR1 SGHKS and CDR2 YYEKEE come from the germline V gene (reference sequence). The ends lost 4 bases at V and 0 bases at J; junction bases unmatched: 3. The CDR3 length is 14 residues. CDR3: CASSPDRSNYGYTF. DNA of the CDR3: TGTGCCAGCAGCCCGGACAGGTCTAACTATGGCTACACCTTC.

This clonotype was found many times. The CDR3 DNA follows: TGCAGTGCTAGAAGAGGATTGGCGAACACTGAAGCTTTCTTT. Amino acids: CSARRGLANTEAFF. The chain employs TRBV20-1 and TRBJ1-1; D is unclear. Germline loops: CDR1 DFQATT, CDR2 SNEGSKA (reference sequence). The CDR3 is 14 amino acids. Trimming removed 2 bases from V and 1 base from J, with 11 bases in between.